The clone carrying this T cell receptor (beta chain) came up many times. This entry belongs to a study of response to subunit inactivated influenza vaccine. There are 16 residues in the CDR3. V was cut by 0 bases and J by 9 bases, with 16 bases left in between. Germline V CDR1 and CDR2: SGHRS, YFSETQ. TCRdb re-called the RT-PCR reads with MiXCR, one entry per CDR3 protein. The data show approximately 500,000 distinct CDR3 sequences, 10% to 15% seen once. V is TRBV5-1 and J is TRBJ1-6; D remains ambiguous. The sequences come from PBMCs from blood, collected more than 35 days after vaccination. This sequence was found in a man aged 45-65 years who received an inactivated influenza vaccine. CDR3 DNA: TGCGCCAGCAGCTTGGAAGCGGGGATAGTGGCTTCACCCCTCCACTTT. This codes for CASSLEAGIVASPLHF.